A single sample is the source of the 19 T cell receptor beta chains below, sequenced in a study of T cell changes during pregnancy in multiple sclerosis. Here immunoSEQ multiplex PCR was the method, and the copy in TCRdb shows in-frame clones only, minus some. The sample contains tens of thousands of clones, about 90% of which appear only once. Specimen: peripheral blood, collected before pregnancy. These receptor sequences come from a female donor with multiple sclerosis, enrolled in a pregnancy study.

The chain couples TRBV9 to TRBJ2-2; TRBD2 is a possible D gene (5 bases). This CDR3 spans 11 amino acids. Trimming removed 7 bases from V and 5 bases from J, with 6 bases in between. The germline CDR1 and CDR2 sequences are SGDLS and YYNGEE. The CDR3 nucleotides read TGTGCCAGCCGAGGGACCGGGGAGCTGTTTTTT. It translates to CASRGTGELFF. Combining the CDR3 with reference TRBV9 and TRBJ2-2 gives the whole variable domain DSGVTQTPKHLITATGQRVTLRCSPRSGDLSVYWYQQSLDQGLQFLIQYYNGEERAKGNILERFSAQQFPDLHSELNLSSLELGDSALYFCASRGTGELFFGEGSRLTVL.

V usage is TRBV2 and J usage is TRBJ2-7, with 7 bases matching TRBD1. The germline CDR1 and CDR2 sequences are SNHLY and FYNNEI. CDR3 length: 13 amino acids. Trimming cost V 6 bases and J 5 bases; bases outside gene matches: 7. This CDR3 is CASSVRQGNEQYF. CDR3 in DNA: TGTGCCAGCAGCGTGAGACAGGGTAACGAGCAGTACTTC.

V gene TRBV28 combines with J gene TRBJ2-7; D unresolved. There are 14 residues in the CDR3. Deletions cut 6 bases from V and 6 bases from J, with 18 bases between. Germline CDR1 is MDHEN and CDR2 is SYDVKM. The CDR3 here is CASSPRLGPTEQYF. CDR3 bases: TGTGCCAGCAGCCCCAGGTTGGGTCCGACCGAGCAGTACTTC. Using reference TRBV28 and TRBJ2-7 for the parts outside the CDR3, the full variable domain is DVKVTQSSRYLVKRTGEKVFLECVQDMDHENMFWYRQDPGLGLRLIYFSYDVKMKEKGDIPEGYSVSREKKERFSLILESASTNQTSMYLCASSPRLGPTEQYFGPGTRLTVT.

DNA for the CDR3: TGTGCCAGCAGCGGGCTGCCCCGTAAAGAGACCCAGTACTTC. Translation gives CASSGLPRKETQYF. The chain combines TRBV12-1 with TRBJ2-5; the D call in the table, TRBD1, was not verified against the DNA. TRBV12-1 is reported as a pseudogene. The CDR3 is 14 amino acids.

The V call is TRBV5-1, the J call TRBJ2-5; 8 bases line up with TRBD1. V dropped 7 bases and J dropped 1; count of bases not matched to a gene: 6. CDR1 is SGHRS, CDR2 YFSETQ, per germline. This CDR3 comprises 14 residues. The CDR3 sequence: CASGLTGGQETQYF. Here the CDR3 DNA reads TGCGCCAGCGGTCTTACAGGGGGCCAAGAGACCCAGTACTTC.

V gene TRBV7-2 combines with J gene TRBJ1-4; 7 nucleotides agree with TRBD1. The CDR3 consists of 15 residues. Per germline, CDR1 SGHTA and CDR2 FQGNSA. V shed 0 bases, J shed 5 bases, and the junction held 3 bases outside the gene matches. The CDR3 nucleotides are TGTGCCAGCAGCTTAGCCGACAGGGTAAATGAAAAACTGTTTTTT. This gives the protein CASSLADRVNEKLFF.

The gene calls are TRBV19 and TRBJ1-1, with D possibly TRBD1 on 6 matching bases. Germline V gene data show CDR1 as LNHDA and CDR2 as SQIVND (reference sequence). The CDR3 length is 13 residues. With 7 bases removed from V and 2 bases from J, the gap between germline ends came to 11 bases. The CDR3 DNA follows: TGTGCCAGTATTGGCAGGGGTAACACTGAAGCTTTCTTT. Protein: CASIGRGNTEAFF. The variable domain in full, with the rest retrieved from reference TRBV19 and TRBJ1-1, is DGGITQSPKYLFRKEGQNVTLSCEQNLNHDAMYWYRQDPGQGLRLIYYSQIVNDFQKGDIAEGYSVSREKKESFPLTVTSAQKNPTAFYLCASIGRGNTEAFFGQGTRLTVV.

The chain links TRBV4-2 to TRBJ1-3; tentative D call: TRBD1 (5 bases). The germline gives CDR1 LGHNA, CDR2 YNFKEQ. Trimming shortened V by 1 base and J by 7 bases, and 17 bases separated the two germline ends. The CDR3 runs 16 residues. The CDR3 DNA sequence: TGTGCCAGCAGCCAAGCGGGGGTCCTCATGGGGAACACCATATATTTT. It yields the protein CASSQAGVLMGNTIYF.

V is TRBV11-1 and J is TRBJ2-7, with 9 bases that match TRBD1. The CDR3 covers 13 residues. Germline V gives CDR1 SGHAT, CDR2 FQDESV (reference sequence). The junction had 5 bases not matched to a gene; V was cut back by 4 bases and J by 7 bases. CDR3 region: CASSWGQGREQYF. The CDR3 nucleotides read TGTGCCAGCAGCTGGGGACAGGGAAGAGAGCAGTACTTC.

DNA of the CDR3: TGTGCCAGCAGCAAGACCCCAGAGGAGCCCCAGCATTTT. Amino acid sequence: CASSKTPEEPQHF. J is TRBJ1-5 and V is TRBV7-2, with no clear D. The CDR3 sequence is 13 residues long. V was shortened by 5 bases and J by 8 bases, with 13 bases between the two germline ends. Germline CDR1 reads SGHTA; CDR2 reads FQGNSA.

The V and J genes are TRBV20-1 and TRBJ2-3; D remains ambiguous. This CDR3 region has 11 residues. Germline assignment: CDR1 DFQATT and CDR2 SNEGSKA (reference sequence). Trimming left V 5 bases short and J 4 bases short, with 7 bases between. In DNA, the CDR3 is TGCAGTGCTGGGCTATCAGATACGCAGTATTTT. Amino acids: CSAGLSDTQYF.

CDR3 in amino acids: CASSDPGTGATGELFF. As DNA, the CDR3 is TGTGCCAGCAGTGATCCCGGGACAGGGGCCACCGGGGAGCTGTTTTTT. This sequence joins TRBV2 and TRBJ2-2; 10 nucleotides line up with TRBD1. The CDR3 totals 16 residues. Germline CDR1 is SNHLY and CDR2 is FYNNEI. J was trimmed by 4 bases and V by 3 bases; bases with no gene match: 5.

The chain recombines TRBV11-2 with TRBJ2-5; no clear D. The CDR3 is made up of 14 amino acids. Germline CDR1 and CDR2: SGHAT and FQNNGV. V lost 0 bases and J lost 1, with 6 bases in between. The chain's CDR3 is CASSLERSQETQYF. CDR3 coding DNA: TGTGCCAGCAGCTTAGAACGTAGCCAAGAGACCCAGTACTTC.

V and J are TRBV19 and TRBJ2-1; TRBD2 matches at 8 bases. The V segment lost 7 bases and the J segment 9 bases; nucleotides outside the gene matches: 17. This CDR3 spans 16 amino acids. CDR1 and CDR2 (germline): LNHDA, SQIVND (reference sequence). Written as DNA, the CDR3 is TGTGCCAGTACTCCCCTTCGCGGGAGGCCCCACGGTGAGCAGTTCTTC. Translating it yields CASTPLRGRPHGEQFF.

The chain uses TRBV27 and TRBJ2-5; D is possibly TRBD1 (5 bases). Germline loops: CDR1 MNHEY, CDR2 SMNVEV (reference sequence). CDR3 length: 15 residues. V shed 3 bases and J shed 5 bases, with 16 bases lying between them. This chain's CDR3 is CASSFTRQFSETQYF. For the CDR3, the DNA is TGTGCCAGCAGTTTTACCCGACAGTTTTCGGAGACCCAGTACTTC.

The CDR3 DNA is TGTGCCAGCAGTTTAGGAGGGGTACTTAACGAGCAGTACTTC. Translating gives CASSLGGVLNEQYF. The chain joins TRBV27 to TRBJ2-7; possibly TRBD2 for D (6 bases). Trimming left V 2 bases short and J 5 bases short, with 13 bases between. Germline V gene data show CDR1 as MNHEY and CDR2 as SMNVEV (reference sequence). This CDR3 comprises 14 residues.

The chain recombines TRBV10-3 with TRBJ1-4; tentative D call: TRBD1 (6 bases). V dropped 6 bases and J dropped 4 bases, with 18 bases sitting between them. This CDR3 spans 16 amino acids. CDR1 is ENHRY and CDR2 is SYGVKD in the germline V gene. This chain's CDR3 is CAISPGGQWFNEKLFF. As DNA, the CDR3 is TGTGCCATCAGCCCAGGTGGACAGTGGTTTAATGAAAAACTGTTTTTT.

The CDR3 bases are TGTGCCAGCAGCTTGGCGGGGGACTATAATGAAAAACTGTTTTTT. This gives the protein CASSLAGDYNEKLFF. The rearrangement links TRBV5-4 to TRBJ1-4, with D perhaps matching TRBD1 (5 bases). Trimming removed 0 bases from V and 4 bases from J, with 10 bases in between. Germline lookup yields CDR1 SGHNT and CDR2 YYREEE (reference sequence). The CDR3 length is 15 residues.

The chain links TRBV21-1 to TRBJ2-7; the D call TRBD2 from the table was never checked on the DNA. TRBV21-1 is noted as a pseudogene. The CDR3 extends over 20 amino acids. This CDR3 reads CASLFRQGAISGRRPYEQYF. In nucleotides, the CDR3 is TGTGCCAGCCTTTTTCGACAGGGGGCGATTAGCGGGAGGCGCCCCTACGAGCAGTACTTC.